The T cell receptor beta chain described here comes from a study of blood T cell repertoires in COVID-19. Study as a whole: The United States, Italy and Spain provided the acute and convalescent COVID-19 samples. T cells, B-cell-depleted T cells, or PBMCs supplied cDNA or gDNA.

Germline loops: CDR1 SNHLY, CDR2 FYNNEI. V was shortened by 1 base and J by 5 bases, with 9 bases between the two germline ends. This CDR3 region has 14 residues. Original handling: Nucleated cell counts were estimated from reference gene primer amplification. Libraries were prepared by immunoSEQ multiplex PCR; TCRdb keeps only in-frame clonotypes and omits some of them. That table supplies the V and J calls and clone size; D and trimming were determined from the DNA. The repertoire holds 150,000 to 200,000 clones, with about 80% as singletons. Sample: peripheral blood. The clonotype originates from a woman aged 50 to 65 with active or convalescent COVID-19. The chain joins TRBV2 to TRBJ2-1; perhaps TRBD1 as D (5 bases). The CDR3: CASSEETVNNEQFF. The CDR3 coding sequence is TGTGCCAGCAGTGAAGAGACAGTCAACAATGAGCAGTTCTTC.